The present T cell receptor beta chain was sequenced within a study of memory CD4+ T cells and cytomegalovirus serostatus. Study as a whole: Of the healthy Belgian adults, several were CMV seropositive and 20 to 30 seronegative.

This clone occurred a few times. The CDR3 covers 12 residues. Germline CDR1 is SGHVS and CDR2 is FQNEAQ. Trimming took 5 bases from V and 8 from J; bases not matched to a gene: 4. Single viable CD3+CD4+CD8-CD45RO+ cells were sorted as the memory CD4+ T cells. Positive selection with CD4 microbeads enriched total CD4+ T cells. Method: immunoSEQ multiplex PCR; TCRdb's copy keeps in-frame clones and lacks some. This table has 50,000 to 75,000 clones, 75% to 85% appearing once. Sequencing was done on a sample of memory CD4+ T cells from blood. This TCR was sampled from an adult in good health and CMV-seronegative. V is TRBV7-8 and J is TRBJ1-2; 8 positions agree with TRBD1. CDR3 sequence (DNA): TGTGCCAGCAGCCACAGGGGGGAGGGCTACACCTTC. Translating gives CASSHRGEGYTF.